The next 28 T cell receptor beta chains were all read from a single sample in a study of cytomegalovirus exposure and HLA in healthy donors. PCR employed 60 Vbeta and 13 Jbeta primers. Some clones are missing from TCRdb's copy, which holds only in-frame ones; the method was immunoSEQ multiplex PCR. Of more than 100,000 clones in the sample, just under 80% were seen once. The sample consisted of PBMCs. These receptor sequences come from a young woman in good health and CMV-seronegative.

Written as DNA, the CDR3 is TGTGCCAGCGGACAGGGGGCGCGAACGAATGGCTACACCTTC. Its translation: CASGQGARTNGYTF. V is TRBV6-6 and J is TRBJ1-2; 11 positions agree with TRBD1. V dropped 8 bases and J dropped 6; count of bases not matched to a gene: 8. This CDR3 is built from 14 residues. The V gene's germline CDR1 is MNHNY and CDR2 SVGAGI (reference sequence).

This clone has more than one count but fewer than ten. The V and J genes are TRBV27 and TRBJ1-1, with no clear D. Germline CDR1 MNHEY, CDR2 SMNVEV (reference sequence). CDR3 length: 14 residues. The ends were cut back, 5 bases at V and 0 bases at J, with 10 bases in the middle. DNA of the CDR3: TGTGCCAGCAGTCCTCAGATCATGAACACTGAAGCTTTCTTT. This gives the protein CASSPQIMNTEAFF.

The chain joins TRBV19 to TRBJ1-5; TRBD1 matches at 9 bases. Germline V CDR1 and CDR2: LNHDA, SQIVND (reference sequence). The CDR3 totals 12 residues. J gave up 15 bases and V 6 bases, and 9 bases lay outside the gene matches. The CDR3 sequence: CASRGQGGDAHF. CDR3 coding DNA: TGTGCCAGTAGGGGACAGGGAGGAGACGCGCATTTT. Combining the CDR3 with reference TRBV19 and TRBJ1-5 gives the whole variable domain DGGITQSPKYLFRKEGQNVTLSCEQNLNHDAMYWYRQDPGQGLRLIYYSQIVNDFQKGDIAEGYSVSREKKESFPLTVTSAQKNPTAFYLCASRGQGGDAHFGDGTRLSIL.

This chain connects TRBV29-1 to TRBJ1-1; 7 bases align to TRBD1. With V trimmed by 3 bases and J by 2 bases, 9 bases remained unmatched. The germline gives CDR1 SQVTM, CDR2 ANQGSEA. This CDR3 has 15 amino acids. This CDR3 reads CSVDDFGTDNTEAFF. CDR3 in DNA: TGCAGCGTTGATGATTTTGGGACAGACAACACTGAAGCTTTCTTT.

This clone turned up a few times. This chain links TRBV5-5 with TRBJ2-1; 8 nucleotides match TRBD1. The CDR3 contains 15 residues. The junction had 7 bases not matched to a gene; V was cut back by 0 bases and J by 8 bases. In germline, CDR1 is SGHKS, CDR2 YYEKEE (reference sequence). The CDR3 loop is CASSLAGGDVDEQFF. CDR3 bases: TGTGCCAGCAGCTTGGCAGGGGGCGATGTAGATGAGCAGTTCTTC.

This rearrangement joins TRBV7-6 to TRBJ2-1; possibly TRBD1 for D (5 bases). The V and J ends lost 3 bases and 0 bases respectively, with 9 bases between them. The germline CDR1 and CDR2 sequences are SGHVS and FNYEAQ. The CDR3 runs to 15 residues. CDR3 coding DNA: TGTGCCAGCAGCTTCAGGGTAAGCTCCTACAATGAGCAGTTCTTC. This codes for CASSFRVSSYNEQFF. Drawing the rest from reference TRBV7-6 and TRBJ2-1, the complete variable domain is GAGVSQSPRYKVTKRGQDVALRCDPISGHVSLYWYRQALGQGPEFLTYFNYEAQQDKSGLPNDRFSAERPEGSISTLTIQRTEQRDSAMYRCASSFRVSSYNEQFFGPGTRLTVL.

This chain links TRBV19 with TRBJ2-2; 7 bases are a match to TRBD2. The germline V gene has CDR1 LNHDA and CDR2 SQIVND (reference sequence). V trimming: 3 bases; J trimming: 8 bases; junction bases outside the gene matches: 9. The CDR3 spans 15 residues. CDR3 residues: CASSILAGVGGELFF. DNA of the CDR3: TGTGCCAGTAGTATCCTGGCGGGAGTAGGTGGGGAGCTGTTTTTT.

The chain is built from TRBV5-1 and TRBJ1-4, with 11 bases lining up with TRBD1. Germline V gene data show CDR1 as SGHRS and CDR2 as YFSETQ. Losses at the gene ends were 4 bases for V and 0 bases for J; bases not matched to a gene: 5. CDR3 size: 17 residues. In nucleotides, the CDR3 is TGCGCCAGCAGCGTGGGACAGGGGGACTCAACTAATGAAAAACTGTTTTTT. This encodes CASSVGQGDSTNEKLFF.

This chain links TRBV5-4 with TRBJ2-1; 11 bases align to TRBD2. The CDR3 is 17 amino acids. J was trimmed by 7 bases and V by 0 bases; bases with no gene match: 9. Germline V gives CDR1 SGHNT, CDR2 YYREEE (reference sequence). DNA for the CDR3: TGTGCCAGCAGCTTGGCACTAGCGGGAGATATTTGGAATGAGCAGTTCTTC. This codes for CASSLALAGDIWNEQFF.

The CDR3 sequence is CASSATPREQFF. The CDR3 nucleotides are TGTGCCAGCAGCGCGACTCCTCGGGAGCAGTTCTTC. J is TRBJ2-1 and V is TRBV6-5; D unclear. The CDR3 is 12 residues long. V lost 6 bases, J lost 10 bases, and 13 bases lay in between. The germline V gene encodes CDR1 MNHEY and CDR2 SVGAGI.

The chain has TRBV7-6 and TRBJ2-7; maybe TRBD1 (6 bases). Looked up from germline, CDR1 is SGHVS and CDR2 is FNYEAQ. The CDR3 is made up of 15 amino acids. Between the trimmed V and J ends, which lost 0 bases and 6 bases, there was a span of 15 bases. The DNA of the CDR3 is TGTGCCAGCAGCTTAGCAGCCAGGGGAAGAGGCGAGCAGTACTTC. Protein: CASSLAARGRGEQYF.

This clone occurred a few times. The CDR3 nucleotides read TGTGCCAGCAGCTTAGGAACGGGGAGCTCCTACGAGCAGTACTTC. It yields the protein CASSLGTGSSYEQYF. V and J are TRBV7-9 and TRBJ2-7; possible D gene TRBD2, 5 bases. With 1 base removed from V and 0 bases from J, the gap between germline ends came to 10 bases. Germline lookup yields CDR1 SEHNR and CDR2 FQNEAQ (reference sequence). The CDR3 spans 15 residues.

This chain connects TRBV2 to TRBJ1-2; a possible D gene is TRBD1 (6 bases). The length of the CDR3 is 14 residues. From germline, CDR1 is SNHLY and CDR2 FYNNEI. V lost 1 base and J 2 bases, leaving 8 bases between the germline ends. The chain's CDR3 is CASSEEQGNYGYTF. The CDR3 nucleotides are TGTGCCAGCAGTGAAGAGCAGGGGAACTATGGCTACACCTTC.

This clone was recorded a few times. This sequence joins TRBV30 and TRBJ2-3; TRBD1 matches 7 bases. CDR3 length: 14 amino acids. V shed 5 bases, J shed 0 bases, and the junction held 5 bases outside the gene matches. The germline V gene encodes CDR1 GTSNPN and CDR2 SVGIG (reference sequence). The CDR3 DNA follows: TGTGCCTGGTCGCAGACAGGGAGCACAGATACGCAGTATTTT. Its translation is CAWSQTGSTDTQYF.

This chain links TRBV19 with TRBJ2-3; 15 nucleotides agree with TRBD2. Germline assignment: CDR1 LNHDA and CDR2 SQIVND (reference sequence). This CDR3 region has 17 residues. V dropped 4 bases and J dropped 6; count of bases not matched to a gene: 8. Here the CDR3 reads CASSKRTSGRGEDTQYF. As DNA, the CDR3 is TGTGCCAGTAGTAAGAGGACTAGCGGGAGGGGGGAGGATACGCAGTATTTT.

The V gene is TRBV11-2, the J gene TRBJ2-7; weak D call: TRBD1 (6 bases). The CDR3 extends over 16 amino acids. Germline CDR1 is SGHAT and CDR2 is FQNNGV. V dropped 4 bases and J dropped 0 bases, with 16 bases sitting between them. In nucleotides, the CDR3 is TGTGCCAGCAGCTCCACAGGGAGAAGGAGCTCCTACGAGCAGTACTTC. Translated, it gives CASSSTGRRSSYEQYF. The full variable domain, rest sourced from reference TRBV11-2 and TRBJ2-7, is EAGVAQSPRYKIIEKRQSVAFWCNPISGHATLYWYQQILGQGPKLLIQFQNNGVVDDSQLPKDRFSAERLKGVDSTLKIQPAKLEDSAVYLCASSSTGRRSSYEQYFGPGTRLTVT.

The table lists this clone with a count of one. This sequence joins TRBV5-1 and TRBJ1-2, with D unresolved. This CDR3 comprises 14 residues. Germline CDR1 reads SGHRS; CDR2 reads YFSETQ. V was pared by 0 bases and J by 0 bases, with 6 bases between. CDR3 coding DNA: TGCGCCAGCAGCTTGGAAGCAACTAACTATGGCTACACCTTC. This encodes CASSLEATNYGYTF.

V is TRBV5-4 and J is TRBJ1-2; the match to TRBD1 covers 8 bases. Germline loops: CDR1 SGHNT, CDR2 YYREEE (reference sequence). This CDR3 comprises 13 residues. J gave up 10 bases and V 0 bases, and 5 bases lay outside the gene matches. Written as DNA, the CDR3 is TGTGCCAGCAGCTTGGCAGGGGGCGCAGACTACACCTTC. This translates into CASSLAGGADYTF.

The chain's CDR3 is CASSPGQTGAFF. CDR3 sequence (DNA): TGTGCCAGCAGCCCGGGACAGACAGGGGCTTTCTTT. The chain uses TRBV5-4 and TRBJ1-1; TRBD1 matches 7 bases. Germline V gene sequence: CDR1 SGHNT, CDR2 YYREEE (reference sequence). The CDR3 extends over 12 amino acids. Trimming took 4 bases from V and 11 from J; bases not matched to a gene: 8. The variable domain in full, completed from reference TRBV5-4 and TRBJ1-1, reads ETGVTQSPTHLIKTRGQQVTLRCSSQSGHNTVSWYQQALGQGPQFIFQYYREEENGRGNFPPRFSGLQFPNYSSELNVNALELDDSALYLCASSPGQTGAFFGQGTRLTVV.

The chain recombines TRBV30 with TRBJ2-5; TRBD2 matches 8 bases. The junction had 5 bases not matched to a gene; V was cut back by 3 bases and J by 5 bases. This CDR3 comprises 13 residues. CDR1 GTSNPN and CDR2 SVGIG come from the germline V gene (reference sequence). The CDR3 loop is CAWSKAGGETQYF. Here the CDR3 DNA reads TGTGCCTGGAGCAAGGCGGGAGGCGAGACCCAGTACTTC. Full variable domain (outside the CDR3, taken from reference TRBV30 and TRBJ2-5): SQTIHQWPATLVQPVGSPLSLECTVEGTSNPNLYWYRQAAGRGLQLLFYSVGIGQISSEVPQNLSASRPQDRQFILSSKKLLLSDSGFYLCAWSKAGGETQYFGPGTRLLVL.

This sequence joins TRBV30 and TRBJ1-3; the D is unclear. CDR1 GTSNPN and CDR2 SVGIG come from the germline V gene (reference sequence). This CDR3 comprises 13 residues. Deletions cut 3 bases from V and 6 bases from J, with 12 bases between. The CDR3 coding sequence is TGTGCCTGGAGGGCTCCCGGGGTAAACACCATATATTTT. Amino acids: CAWRAPGVNTIYF. The full variable domain, its missing parts supplied by reference TRBV30 and TRBJ1-3, is SQTIHQWPATLVQPVGSPLSLECTVEGTSNPNLYWYRQAAGRGLQLLFYSVGIGQISSEVPQNLSASRPQDRQFILSSKKLLLSDSGFYLCAWRAPGVNTIYFGEGSWLTVV.

The rearrangement joins TRBV10-3 to TRBJ1-1; D not certain. The ends were cut back, 11 bases at V and 3 bases at J, with 10 bases in the middle. This CDR3 spans 11 amino acids. Per the germline V gene, CDR1 is ENHRY and CDR2 is SYGVKD. The CDR3 here is CASEGYTEAFF. The DNA for the CDR3 is TGTGCCTCAGAGGGTTACACTGAAGCTTTCTTT.

Notes on this clone: Its ends do not fully match the called genes, so a read error is possible. The chain uses TRBV30 and TRBJ1-2; 7 positions agree with TRBD1. Germline values: CDR1 GTSNPN, CDR2 SVGIG (reference sequence). The CDR3 extends over 14 amino acids. CDR3 nucleotides: TGTGCCTGGTCCATAGGGGGCGCCGCCGTTGGCTACGCCTTC. Its translation is CAWSIGGAAVGYAF.

The V gene is TRBV30, the J gene TRBJ2-1, with 10 nucleotides matching TRBD2. This CDR3 is 16 amino acids long. V shed 2 bases, J shed 8 bases, and the junction held 12 bases outside the gene matches. Germline V lookup: CDR1 GTSNPN, CDR2 SVGIG (reference sequence). The CDR3 region has the DNA TGTGCCTGGAGTCTGGGGCTAGCGGGAGCAAAGGATGAGCAGTTCTTC. Amino acid sequence: CAWSLGLAGAKDEQFF.

The CDR3 DNA sequence: TGTGCCAGTAGTACGACTCTAATAAACACCGGGGAGCTGTTTTTT. Its translation is CASSTTLINTGELFF. The chain uses TRBV19 and TRBJ2-2; no clear D gene. CDR1 and CDR2 (germline): LNHDA, SQIVND (reference sequence). The CDR3 consists of 15 residues. Trimming removed 4 bases at V and 2 bases at J, with 11 bases between.

The chain is built from TRBV2 and TRBJ2-1; TRBD2 agrees at 10 bases. Trimming cost V 6 bases and J 10 bases; bases outside gene matches: 12. Germline lookup yields CDR1 SNHLY and CDR2 FYNNEI. CDR3 length equals 15 residues. DNA for the CDR3: TGTGCCAGCAGCCTTAGGACTAGCGGAGTAGCGGAGCAGTTCTTC. This encodes CASSLRTSGVAEQFF.

The chain joins TRBV29-1 to TRBJ1-1, with TRBD1 matching 9 bases. With V trimmed by 8 bases and J by 3 bases, 7 bases remained unmatched. The CDR3 has 13 residues. Germline lookup yields CDR1 SQVTM and CDR2 ANQGSEA. CDR3 residues: CSIAGQGYTEAFF. The CDR3 DNA is TGCAGCATCGCCGGACAGGGGTACACTGAAGCTTTCTTT.

This sequence joins TRBV27 and TRBJ2-1; tentative D call: TRBD2 (5 bases). The CDR3 covers 17 residues. The V gene's germline CDR1 is MNHEY and CDR2 SMNVEV (reference sequence). The V end was cut by 2 bases, the J end by 2 bases, with 16 bases between. The DNA of the CDR3 is TGTGCCAGCAGTTTACATCGGGGTGACTCAACCTACAATGAGCAGTTCTTC. This translates into CASSLHRGDSTYNEQFF.